The rows below give T cell receptor beta chains drawn from one sample of a study of identical twins. TCRdb ran MiXCR on the 5' RACE reads and lists one entry per CDR3 protein. The data contain about 570,000 distinct CDR3 sequences, 9.5% to 10% of them singletons. These same records also appear under a second study, on yellow fever vaccine responses in identical twins.

The sample comprised PBMCs. These receptors all stem from a woman between 18 and 30 years old in good health. Each CDR3 is given with its conserved first and last residue. Each record gives: J gene, D gene, CDR3 length, clone size, V gene, CDR3 protein, CDR3 DNA. A D gene is named only where the DNA matches it firmly. Rows may omit the clone size; those that give it use once, few, many or a size class.

TRBJ2-1	TRBD1	14	many	TRBV20-1	CSAPGDRGLNEQFF	TGCAGTGCTCCCGGGGACAGGGGGCTGAATGAGCAGTTCTTC
TRBJ2-1	TRBD2	15	few	TRBV2	CASSDSGRMYNEQFF	TGTGCCAGCAGTGATAGCGGGAGAATGTACAATGAGCAGTTCTTC
TRBJ2-3	NA	14	NA	TRBV5-1	CASSSYGTPDTQYF	TGCGCCAGCAGCTCTTACGGGACCCCAGATACGCAGTATTTT
TRBJ2-1	NA	14	many	TRBV20-1	CSAWTQMSYNEQFF	TGCAGTGCTTGGACGCAAATGTCCTACAATGAGCAGTTCTTC
TRBJ1-6	TRBD1	13	many	TRBV3-1	CASRWTGDSPLHF	TGTGCCAGCAGATGGACAGGGGATTCACCCCTCCACTTT
TRBJ1-6	NA	13	NA	TRBV12-3/TRBV12-4	CASSLTGNSPLHF	TGTGCCAGCAGTTTAACAGGGAATTCACCCCTCCACTTT
TRBJ2-1	NA	13	NA	TRBV6-4	CASSQTLASEQFF	TGTGCCAGCAGTCAAACCTTAGCAAGTGAGCAGTTCTTC
TRBJ2-5	TRBD1	15	NA	TRBV7-9	CASSPPGQDQETQYF	TGTGCCAGCAGCCCTCCGGGACAGGACCAAGAGACCCAGTACTTC
TRBJ1-5	TRBD1	14	NA	TRBV20-1	CSARGGTGNQPQHF	TGCAGTGCTAGGGGGGGGACAGGCAATCAGCCCCAGCATTTT
TRBJ2-1	TRBD1	18	many	TRBV6-9	CASSTGSGTGLPYNEQFF	TGTGCCAGCAGTACAGGCTCCGGGACAGGGTTACCCTACAATGAGCAGTTCTTC
TRBJ2-7	NA	15	NA	TRBV7-3	CASSLYPGPTYEQYF	TGTGCCAGCAGCTTATACCCGGGACCGACCTACGAGCAGTACTTC
TRBJ2-1	NA	16	few	TRBV29-1	CSVVGKQGSEYNEQFF	TGCAGCGTTGTAGGAAAACAGGGATCGGAATACAATGAGCAGTTCTTC
TRBJ2-5	TRBD1	16	NA	TRBV7-3	CASSLTGGQGAETQYF	TGTGCCAGCAGCTTAACAGGTGGACAGGGGGCTGAGACCCAGTACTTC
TRBJ1-6	NA	15	many	TRBV28	CASSLSAGWNSPLHF	TGTGCCAGCAGTTTATCGGCAGGGTGGAATTCACCCCTCCACTTT
TRBJ1-1	TRBD1	13	NA	TRBV5-1	CASSKQGDTEAFF	TGCGCCAGCAGCAAACAGGGGGACACTGAAGCTTTCTTT
TRBJ2-1	NA	18	few	TRBV20-1	CSAQRVDSRTDPYNEQFF	TGCAGTGCTCAGAGAGTTGATAGCCGAACGGACCCCTACAATGAGCAGTTCTTC
TRBJ1-6	NA	13	many	TRBV7-9	CASSPGVNSPLHF	TGTGCCAGCAGCCCGGGAGTGAATTCACCCCTCCACTTT
TRBJ1-5	NA	13	few	TRBV29-1	CSGPSGENQPQHF	TGCAGCGGACCCTCAGGGGAGAATCAGCCCCAGCATTTT
TRBJ2-1	NA	14	NA	TRBV20-1	CSARDVRGYNEQFF	TGCAGTGCTAGAGATGTGCGGGGATACAATGAGCAGTTCTTC
TRBJ2-3	TRBD1	15	few	TRBV4-1	CASSQADRVRDTQYF	TGCGCCAGCAGCCAAGCGGACAGGGTGAGAGATACGCAGTATTTT
TRBJ1-5	NA	15	few	TRBV20-1	CSARRGLTDNQPQHF	TGCAGTGCTAGAAGAGGGTTGACAGACAATCAGCCCCAGCATTTT
TRBJ2-2	TRBD1	14	NA	TRBV7-9	CASSFQQGLGELFF	TGTGCCAGCAGCTTCCAACAGGGGCTGGGGGAGCTGTTTTTT
TRBJ2-1	TRBD2	16	NA	TRBV11-2	CASSPRGAGGYNEQFF	TGTGCCAGCAGCCCCCGTGGTGCGGGAGGATACAATGAGCAGTTCTTC
TRBJ2-3	TRBD2	13	NA	TRBV20-1	CSAERDSTDTQYF	TGCAGTGCTGAGCGGGACTCCACAGATACGCAGTATTTT
TRBJ2-1	TRBD2	16	many	TRBV4-3	CASSYKAGASYNEQFF	TGCGCCAGCAGCTACAAAGCGGGAGCTTCCTACAATGAGCAGTTCTTC
TRBJ1-6	TRBD1	15	many	TRBV5-1	CASSPLTGGNSPLHF	TGCGCCAGCAGCCCACTGACAGGGGGTAATTCACCCCTCCACTTT
TRBJ1-1	NA	12	few	TRBV29-1	CSTGDSHTEAFF	TGCAGCACCGGGGACTCCCACACTGAAGCTTTCTTT
TRBJ1-1	NA	12	many	TRBV6-2/TRBV6-3	CARMTGRDCAFF	TGTGCCAGGATGACCGGCCGTGATTGTGCTTTCTTT
TRBJ2-7	NA	13	many	TRBV11-2	CASSHLGPGEQYF	TGTGCCAGCAGCCACCTGGGACCAGGTGAGCAGTACTTC
TRBJ2-2	NA	16	many	TRBV6-1	CASSEGWEANTGELFF	TGTGCCAGCAGTGAAGGATGGGAGGCGAACACCGGGGAGCTGTTTTTT
TRBJ2-5	NA	14	few	TRBV3-1	CASSQVEGVETQYF	TGTGCCAGCAGCCAAGTAGAAGGGGTTGAGACCCAGTACTTC
TRBJ2-4	TRBD1	15	many	TRBV2	CATSPTGEGKNIQYF	TGTGCCACCTCTCCCACAGGGGAAGGCAAAAACATTCAGTACTTC
TRBJ2-3	TRBD2	13	few	TRBV7-9	CATVGLAGDTQYF	TGTGCCACCGTGGGACTAGCGGGAGATACGCAGTATTTT
TRBJ2-2	TRBD2	18	few	TRBV4-3	CASSQGLAGDMATGELFF	TGCGCCAGCAGCCAAGGACTAGCGGGAGACATGGCCACCGGGGAGCTGTTTTTT
TRBJ2-3	NA	13	NA	TRBV30	CAGGSTSTDTQYF	TGTGCCGGGGGGTCAACTAGCACAGATACGCAGTATTTT
TRBJ1-2	NA	12	few	TRBV29-1	CSVEDLGEGYTF	TGCAGCGTTGAAGATCTGGGGGAGGGCTACACCTTC
TRBJ2-7	TRBD2	15	few	TRBV2	CASRGTSGDLYEQYF	TGTGCCAGCAGGGGGACTAGCGGGGATCTCTACGAGCAGTACTTC
TRBJ2-1	NA	10	few	TRBV27	CASAGHEQFF	TGTGCCAGCGCGGGCCATGAGCAGTTCTTC
TRBJ2-1	NA	13	NA	TRBV7-3	CASSLTGHNEQFF	TGTGCCAGCAGCTTAACAGGACACAATGAGCAGTTCTTC
TRBJ2-1	TRBD2	15	NA	TRBV29-1	CSVGTGGAGRNEQFF	TGCAGCGTTGGCACCGGGGGGGCCGGTAGGAATGAGCAGTTCTTC
TRBJ2-3	NA	14	many	TRBV7-2	CASSLAPVTDTQYF	TGTGCCAGCAGCTTAGCTCCAGTCACAGATACGCAGTATTTT